This paragraph covers one T cell receptor (beta chain) sequence. Its antigen is currently unknown. The data originate from a study of long-term antiretroviral therapy in people with HIV. Broader study findings: Sampling of blood ran from the mid-2000s to the late 2010s, and older ART regimens were possibly in use.

immunoSEQ v3.0 was run at survey level. Sequenced by immunoSEQ multiplex PCR; TCRdb stores in-frame clones only, minus some. Found here are approximately 25,000 clones, about 90% of them singletons; the top ten hold roughly 5%. The CDR3 runs 14 residues. Trimming left V 4 bases short and J 4 bases short, with 13 bases between. Germline assignment: CDR1 MNHNS and CDR2 SASEGT. The chain joins TRBV6-1 to TRBJ1-2; D is uncertain. This TCR came from a man under 40 with HIV. The source material was unsorted PBMCs, sampled approximately 4.5 years after starting antiretroviral therapy. The CDR3 sequence is CASSAGQRSYGYTF. Here the CDR3 DNA reads TGTGCCAGCAGTGCCGGGCAAAGGAGCTATGGCTACACCTTC.